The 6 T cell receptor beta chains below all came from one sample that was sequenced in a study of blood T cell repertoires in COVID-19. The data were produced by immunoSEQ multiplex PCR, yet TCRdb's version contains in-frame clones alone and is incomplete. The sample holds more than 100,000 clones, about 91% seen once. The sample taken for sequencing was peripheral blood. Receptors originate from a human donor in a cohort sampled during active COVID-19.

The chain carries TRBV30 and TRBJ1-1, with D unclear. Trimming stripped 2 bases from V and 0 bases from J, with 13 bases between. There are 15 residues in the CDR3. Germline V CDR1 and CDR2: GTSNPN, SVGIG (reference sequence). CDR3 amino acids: CAWSPPPRVNTEAFF. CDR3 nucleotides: TGTGCCTGGAGTCCACCCCCCCGGGTGAACACTGAAGCTTTCTTT.

The CDR3 loop is CASTHQGQVRIWSSTLGTDTQYF. The CDR3, as DNA: TGTGCCAGCACCCACCAGGGACAGGTTAGAATCTGGAGCTCAACGCTAGGCACAGATACGCAGTATTTT. The chain couples TRBV14 to TRBJ2-3, with 8 bases identical to TRBD1. J gave up 1 base and V 7 bases, and 31 bases lay outside the gene matches. Germline CDR1 is SGHDN and CDR2 is FVKESK. There are 23 residues in the CDR3.

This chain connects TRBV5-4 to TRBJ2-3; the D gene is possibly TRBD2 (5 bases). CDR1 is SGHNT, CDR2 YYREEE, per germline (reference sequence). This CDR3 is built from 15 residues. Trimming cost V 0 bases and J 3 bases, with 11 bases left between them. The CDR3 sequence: CASSLDASRTDTQYF. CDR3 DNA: TGTGCCAGCAGCTTGGACGCTAGCAGGACAGATACGCAGTATTTT.

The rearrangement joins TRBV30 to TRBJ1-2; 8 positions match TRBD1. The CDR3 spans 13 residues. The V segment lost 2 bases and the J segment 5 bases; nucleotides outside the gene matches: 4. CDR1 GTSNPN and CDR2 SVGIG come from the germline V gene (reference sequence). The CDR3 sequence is CAWSRDRPYGYTF. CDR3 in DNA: TGTGCCTGGAGTAGGGACAGGCCGTATGGCTACACCTTC.

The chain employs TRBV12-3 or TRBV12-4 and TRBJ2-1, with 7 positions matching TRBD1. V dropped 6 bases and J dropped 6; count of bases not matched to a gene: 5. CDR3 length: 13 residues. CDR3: CASRTDRFNEQFF. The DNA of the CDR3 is TGTGCCAGCAGGACGGACAGGTTCAATGAGCAGTTCTTC.

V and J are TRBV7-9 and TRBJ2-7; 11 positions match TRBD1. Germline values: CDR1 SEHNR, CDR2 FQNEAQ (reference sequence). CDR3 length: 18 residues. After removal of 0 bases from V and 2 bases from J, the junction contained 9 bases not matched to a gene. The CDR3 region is CASSLALGTGGSPYEQYF. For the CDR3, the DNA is TGTGCCAGCAGCTTAGCCCTCGGGACAGGGGGATCACCCTACGAGCAGTACTTC.